This TCR beta chain was recovered during a study of T cells in Graves' hyperthyroidism and ophthalmopathy. Study-level information: Peripheral blood was acquired at first diagnosis, ahead of any therapy whatsoever. General study points: Model predictions of ophthalmopathy came a median approximately 6 months before onset.

Patients between 18 and 65 years old had hyperthyroidism, newly diagnosed and lasting under 2 months. PBMCs came from 9 to 10 ml fresh peripheral blood. This CDR3 comprises 13 residues. The germline V gene has CDR1 MNHNS and CDR2 SASEGT. V was shortened by 8 bases and J by 7 bases, with 17 bases between the two germline ends. TCR beta CDR3 regions were amplified from RNA. HTBI primers drove first-round RT-PCR of the TCR CDR3. TCRdb reanalysed the multiplex PCR reads using MiXCR and keeps one entry per CDR3 protein. The sample has some 560,000 distinct CDR3 sequences, about 15% seen once; the top ten hold under 8%. This clonotype was seen at least ten times. The antigen is undetermined.

Sequences were obtained from blood. V usage is TRBV6-1 and J usage is TRBJ1-1, with D maybe TRBD1 (5 bases). The source is a woman in her twenties or thirties with Graves' hyperthyroidism. The chain's CDR3 is CASRRQGGNEAFF. CDR3 sequence (DNA): TGTGCCAGCCGGCGGCAGGGCGGGAATGAAGCTTTCTTT.